This record looks at one T cell receptor (beta chain) sequence and its context. Its antigen is not known. Germline V gene data show CDR1 as SGHTA and CDR2 as FQGTGA. V shed 3 bases and J 3 bases; nucleotides not matched to a gene: 1. This CDR3 has 14 residues. The PCR had 60 Vbeta and 13 Jbeta primers. Clones were read by immunoSEQ multiplex PCR, and TCRdb kept only the in-frame ones, dropping some. This sample yields around 140,000 clones, of which over 75% are seen a single time; approximately 2.5% belongs to the top ten. The data were obtained in a study of cytomegalovirus exposure and HLA in healthy donors. Whole-study findings and limits: Cytomegalovirus-associated TCR beta chains were listed, numbering 150 to 200. In a later analysis, HLA-associated TCR beta chains were more clonally expanded than equally common others.

The specimen sequenced was PBMCs. The rearrangement joins TRBV7-3 to TRBJ2-5, with 10 bases identical to TRBD2. This TCR was sampled from a man aged 50-59 years in good health and CMV-seronegative. CDR3 nucleotides: TGTGCCAGCAGCTTGAGCGGGGGGGAAGAGACCCAGTACTTC. It codes for CASSLSGGEETQYF.